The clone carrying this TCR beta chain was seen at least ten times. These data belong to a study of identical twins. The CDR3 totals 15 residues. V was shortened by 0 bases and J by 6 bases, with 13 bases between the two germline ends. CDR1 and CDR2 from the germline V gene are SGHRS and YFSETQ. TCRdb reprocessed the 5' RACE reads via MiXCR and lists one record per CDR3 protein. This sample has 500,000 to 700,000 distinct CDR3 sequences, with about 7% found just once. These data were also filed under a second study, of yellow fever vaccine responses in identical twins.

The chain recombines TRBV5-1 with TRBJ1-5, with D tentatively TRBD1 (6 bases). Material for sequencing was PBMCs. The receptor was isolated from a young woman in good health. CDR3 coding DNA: TGCGCCAGCAGCTTGGACGGGACAAGGAGTCAGCCCCAGCATTTT. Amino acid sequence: CASSLDGTRSQPQHF. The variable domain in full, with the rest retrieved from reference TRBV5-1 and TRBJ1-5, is KAGVTQTPRYLIKTRGQQVTLSCSPISGHRSVSWYQQTPGQGLQFLFEYFSETQRNKGNFPGRFSGRQFSNSRSEMNVSTLELGDSALYLCASSLDGTRSQPQHFGDGTRLSIL.